These T cell receptor beta chains were read from a single sample in a study of blood T cell repertoires in COVID-19. Clones were sequenced by immunoSEQ multiplex PCR, and TCRdb holds only the in-frame ones, with some missing. Among about 89,000 clones listed, roughly 90% were seen once. Sequencing was carried out using peripheral blood. The receptors here all came from a man older than 75 with active or convalescent COVID-19. Both conserved end residues are part of each CDR3. A D gene is named only where the DNA matches it firmly. The size of a clone is reported for some rows only, either as once, few or many, or as a class for expanded clones.

>.|TRBD1|TRBV7-9|TRBJ2-7
TGTGCCAGCAGCTTGTACCGGGACAGGTCCTACGAGCAGTACTTC
CASSLYRDRSYEQYF
>.|TRBD2|TRBV7-2|TRBJ2-5
TGTGCCAGCAGCCGGGGACTAGCGGGACCACAAGAGACCCAGTACTTC
CASSRGLAGPQETQYF
>.|TRBD1|TRBV18|TRBJ2-6
TGTGCCAGCTCACCAGCTAGGGGGCCTGGGGCCAACGTCCTGACTTTC
CASSPARGPGANVLTF
>.|.|TRBV7-2|TRBJ2-7
TGTGCCAGCAGCTTAGCTGGGGGGACGGGCGAGCAGTACTTC
CASSLAGGTGEQYF
>.|TRBD2|TRBV7-2|TRBJ2-7
TGTGCCAGCAGCCCCCAGGGTGGGACTAGTGGATCCTACGAGCAGTACTTC
CASSPQGGTSGSYEQYF
>few|.|TRBV7-9|TRBJ2-2
TGTGCCAGCAGCCTTGACACCGGGGAGCTGTTTTTT
CASSLDTGELFF
>.|TRBD1|TRBV30|TRBJ1-5
TGTGCCTGGAGTAGTGGACAGGGCAATCAGCCCCAGCATTTT
CAWSSGQGNQPQHF
>.|TRBD1|TRBV7-8|TRBJ1-2
TGTGCCAGCAGCAATCCGGGACAGGGAAAAGGCTACACCTTC
CASSNPGQGKGYTF
>.|.|TRBV5-1|TRBJ2-6
TGCGCCAGCAGCTTGACAGGCCGCTCTGGGGCCAACGTCCTGACTTTC
CASSLTGRSGANVLTF
>.|.|TRBV15|TRBJ2-1
TGTGCCACCAGCAGAGGACAGGCCAATGAGCAGTTCTTC
CATSRGQANEQFF
>.|TRBD2|TRBV30|TRBJ2-7
TGTGCCTGGAGTGTACTAGCGGGACAAGCTCTGGGGCAGTACTTC
CAWSVLAGQALGQYF
>.|TRBD1|TRBV19|TRBJ2-1
TGTGCCAGTAGTTCCGGGACAGGGGTAGGTGAGCAGTTCTTC
CASSSGTGVGEQFF
>once|.|TRBV9|TRBJ2-5
TGTGCCAGCAGCCAACGCCCACTGGAGACCCAGTACTTC
CASSQRPLETQYF
>.|.|TRBV4-3|TRBJ1-4
TGCGCCAGCAGCCAAGATGCGACTAATGAAAAACTGTTTTTT
CASSQDATNEKLFF
>.|.|TRBV5-1|TRBJ2-2
TGCGCCAGCAGCGGTATCTCAGGGGACACCGGGGAGCTGTTTTTT
CASSGISGDTGELFF
>.|TRBD2|TRBV4-3|TRBJ2-1
TGCGCCAGCAGCCAAGAATGGGCTAGCGGGAGGGCTGAGCAGTTCTTC
CASSQEWASGRAEQFF
>.|.|TRBV4-1|TRBJ1-1
TGCGCCAGCAGCCAAGTGGTCGGGGATCGCACTGAAGCTTTCTTT
CASSQVVGDRTEAFF
>.|TRBD2|TRBV11-2|TRBJ2-5
TGTGCCAGCAGCTTAGGAAGACGGACTAGCGGGAGGGGTGAGACCCAGTACTTC
CASSLGRRTSGRGETQYF
>.|TRBD1|TRBV3-1/TRBV3-2|TRBJ1-3
TGTGCCAGGTTGACAGGGACCAACTCTGGAAACACCATATATTTT
CARLTGTNSGNTIYF
>.|TRBD1|TRBV10-2|TRBJ2-1
TGCGCCAGCAGCCGGACAGGGCAAGGTGAGCAGTTCTTC
CASSRTGQGEQFF
>.|TRBD2|TRBV4-1|TRBJ2-1
TGCGCCAGCAGCCCCAGGGTTAGCGGGAGCAATGAGCAGTTCTTC
CASSPRVSGSNEQFF
>.|.|TRBV5-4|TRBJ1-6
TGTGCCAGCAGCTACGCCCACCCAGGGTCAAATTCACCCCTCCACTTT
CASSYAHPGSNSPLHF
>.|TRBD1|TRBV27|TRBJ2-7
TGTGCCAGCAGTCCTGGACAGGGAGGCTACGAGCAGTACTTC
CASSPGQGGYEQYF
>.|TRBD1|TRBV7-9|TRBJ1-2
TGTGCCAGCAGCCAACCCCGACAGGGCCCTAATGGCTACACCTTC
CASSQPRQGPNGYTF